These T cell receptor beta chains were read from a single sample in a study of patients and donors after allogeneic stem cell transplantation. TCRdb re-called the RT-PCR reads with MiXCR, one entry per CDR3 protein. The repertoire holds approximately 31,000 distinct CDR3 sequences, with around 33% as singletons. The sequenced sample was blood, either unsorted or a sorted T cell fraction (not recorded which). The receptors were sampled from a human donor who was either an allogeneic HSCT recipient or a stem cell or donor lymphocyte infusion donor (not recorded which). It is not recorded whose cells these are; they may come from a transplant donor. CDR3s include the opening cysteine and the closing phenylalanine or tryptophan. The D gene is left open where the match is weak. Clone size is given for some rows only: seen once, a few or many times, or a class if the clone is expanded.

v_call	d_call	j_call	clone_size	cdr3_aa	cdr3_nt
TRBV29-1	TRBD1	TRBJ1-2	NA	CSVARGNYGYTF	TGCAGCGTTGCCAGGGGGAACTATGGCTACACCTTC
TRBV11-2	NA	TRBJ2-2	many	CASSLRQPVSTGELFF	TGTGCCAGCAGCCTTAGACAGCCCGTTAGCACCGGGGAGCTGTTTTTT
TRBV5-1	TRBD2	TRBJ2-3	NA	CASSLTRTSGVSTDTQYF	TGCGCCAGCAGCTTGACCCGGACTAGCGGGGTTAGCACAGATACGCAGTATTTT
TRBV6-5	NA	TRBJ2-7	NA	CASSYSDGGSYEQYF	TGTGCCAGCAGTTACTCGGACGGCGGCTCCTACGAGCAGTACTTC
TRBV5-4	NA	TRBJ2-5	NA	CASSLVNEEETQYF	TGTGCCAGCAGCTTGGTAAACGAAGAAGAGACCCAGTACTTC
TRBV9	TRBD1	TRBJ1-2	NA	CASSVGATGGYGYTF	TGTGCCAGCAGCGTAGGCGCGACAGGGGGCTATGGCTACACCTTC
TRBV19	NA	TRBJ1-2	NA	CASRSAFYGYTF	TGTGCCAGCAGATCGGCCTTCTATGGCTACACCTTC
TRBV24-1	NA	TRBJ1-2	few	CATSGTSDYGYTF	TGTGCCACCAGTGGGACATCGGACTATGGCTACACCTTC
TRBV4-2	TRBD1	TRBJ1-5	NA	CASSLNPGGADQPQHF	TGTGCCAGCAGCCTCAACCCAGGGGGGGCCGATCAGCCCCAGCATTTT
TRBV12-3/TRBV12-4	TRBD2	TRBJ2-5	NA	CASRKLAGGLETQYF	TGTGCCAGCAGAAAACTAGCGGGAGGGTTGGAGACCCAGTACTTC
TRBV19	NA	TRBJ2-1	NA	CASFQGNEQFF	TGTGCCAGTTTTCAGGGCAATGAGCAGTTCTTC
TRBV5-1	TRBD1	TRBJ1-6	NA	CASSLAGTGESPLHF	TGCGCCAGCAGCTTGGCCGGGACAGGGGAATCACCCCTCCACTTT
TRBV3-1	TRBD2	TRBJ2-5	NA	CASSQPPGTSGETQYF	TGTGCCAGCAGCCAGCCCCCTGGGACTAGCGGAGAGACCCAGTACTTC
TRBV20-1	NA	TRBJ2-1	NA	CSARVLEETGYNEQFF	TGCAGTGCTAGAGTACTGGAGGAAACGGGGTACAATGAGCAGTTCTTC
TRBV12-3/TRBV12-4	NA	TRBJ1-2	NA	CASSLIRGLVANYGYTF	TGTGCCAGCAGTTTAATCCGGGGCCTGGTAGCTAACTATGGCTACACCTTC